This T cell receptor (beta chain) was obtained from a study of memory CD4+ T cells and cytomegalovirus serostatus (dated by TCRdb to the late 2010s). Regarding the study in general: The cohort comprised about 35 healthy Belgian adults, 9 CMV seropositive and about 25 CMV seronegative. The study sequenced CD4+ memory TCRbeta repertoires of a Belgian cohort with known cytomegalovirus serostatus to replicate a published TCR-based CMV serostatus classifier.

Genomic DNA was extracted from sorted cells with the Quick-DNA Microprep Kit. Amplification of TCRbeta DNA was done with the immunoSEQ hsTCRbeta kit, following the protocol from the manufacturer. An Illumina MiSeq instrument was used to sequence the TCRbeta libraries. The original pipeline was this. After out-of-frame sequences were removed, around 2,200,000 distinct TCRbeta sequences remained, averaging about 66,813 per individual. Each individual was scored according to the count of 160 or so previously reported CMV-associated TCRbeta sequences and the total productive distinct TCRbeta count. A beta-binomial model was reimplemented in Python, and scikit-learn random forests with default parameters were trained on data from the US cohort. On the Belgian cohort, classifier performance was reported as the median AUC, along with percentile confidence intervals, across 10,000 bootstrap iterations. Sourced from immuneACCESS, this table was stored by TCRdb with only in-frame sequences that have V and J called. A share of the clones is absent; for the studies checked, an unresolved V gene accounts for under half, and the remainder has no known explanation. Clone size and the V and J calls come from that table; the DNA yielded D and trimming. In all, the sample holds fewer than 75,000 clones, and over 75% of those were seen once. More than 0.75% of the sample rests with the top ten.

Points the paper makes about the study in general: Of around 150 previously reported CMV-associated TCRbeta sequences, around 67 appeared in the CD4+ memory repertoires, each in one to five individuals. Unlike the original study, which covered naive and memory CD4+ and CD8+ populations, the Belgian study sequenced only CD4+CD45RO+ memory cells. The results were interpreted as suggesting that the CMV-associated TCR signature is mostly present in the CD4+ memory repertoire. For CMV serostatus prediction, a median bootstrapped AUC of approximately 0.95 was reached with the original framework, and a median bootstrapped AUC of about 0.89 was reached with a US-trained random forest. A median bootstrapped AUC of around 0.94 with a 95% CI of 0.76-1.00 was achieved on the Belgian cohort by the original-framework classifier.

The germline V gene yields MNHEY for CDR1 and SVGAGI for CDR2. V is shortened by 5 bases, J by 5 bases, and the region joining them spans 9 bases. Counted from cysteine to phenylalanine, this CDR3 has 12 amino acids. Only the CDR3 part of the read is kept: 36 bases, read in frame from the first base. Single viable CD3+CD4+CD8-CD45RO+ cells were sorted as memory CD4+ T cells on a FACSAria II. CMV serostatus was assessed using a Roche Elecsys assay, by which serum IgG against CMV pp150, pp28, p38 and p52 was detected. After thawing, total CD4+ T cells were enriched by positive selection with CD4 magnetic microbeads. The samples came from a different study that was designed specifically to examine the CD4+ T cell memory repertoire. Peripheral blood mononuclear cells were isolated and cryopreserved following standard operating procedures; serum was stored at -80 °C. The staining relied on CD3-PerCP (BW264/56), CD4-APC (RPA-T4), CD45RO-PE (UCHT1) and CD8-Pacific Orange (3B5) antibodies, and Sytox blue was used to exclude non-viable cells.

Of note for this clone: Its antigen is unknown. Base qualities are not recorded, but no much larger clone differs from it by a single base.

In this chain, TRBV6-5 is recombined with TRBJ1-2; the best D guess is TRBD1, with 5 bases matching. This TCR was recovered from an adult in good health and CMV-seronegative. Sequenced sample: memory CD4+ T cells from blood. The DNA is TGTGCCAGCAGTCCCCGGGGGTATGGCTACACCTTC. Its translation reads: CASSPRGYGYTF.